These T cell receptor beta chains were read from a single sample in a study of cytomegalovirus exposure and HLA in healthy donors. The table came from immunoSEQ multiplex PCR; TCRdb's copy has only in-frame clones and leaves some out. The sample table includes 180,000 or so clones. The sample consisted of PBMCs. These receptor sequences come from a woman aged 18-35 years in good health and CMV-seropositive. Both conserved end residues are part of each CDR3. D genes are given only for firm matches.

CDR3nt: TGTGCCAGCAGCTTAGTTAGCGAGCAGTACTTC
CDR3aa: CASSLVSEQYF
v_gene: TRBV7-2
j_gene: TRBJ2-7
len: 11
d_gene: .

CDR3nt: TGTGCCGCAGGGGGCCCAGGGAACACCATATATTTT
CDR3aa: CAAGGPGNTIYF
v_gene: TRBV6-6
j_gene: TRBJ1-3
len: 12
d_gene: TRBD1

CDR3nt: TGCAGCGCTATTGCTTGGACGGGGGGAGACACAGATACGCAGTATTTT
CDR3aa: CSAIAWTGGDTDTQYF
v_gene: TRBV29-1
j_gene: TRBJ2-3
len: 16
d_gene: TRBD2

CDR3nt: TGTGCCAGCGAGGAGAACACTGAAGCTTTCTTT
CDR3aa: CASEENTEAFF
v_gene: TRBV25-1
j_gene: TRBJ1-1
len: 11
d_gene: .

CDR3nt: TGTGCCAGCAGCTTGGGCGGGACGTCCCCCGATGAGCAGTTCTTC
CDR3aa: CASSLGGTSPDEQFF
v_gene: TRBV5-4
j_gene: TRBJ2-1
len: 15
d_gene: .

CDR3nt: TGTGCCTGGACCACGAGGTGGGGCTCTCAGCCCCAGCATTTT
CDR3aa: CAWTTRWGSQPQHF
v_gene: TRBV30
j_gene: TRBJ1-5
len: 14
d_gene: .

CDR3nt: TGTGCCAGCAGCTTGGGGGGACTAGCGGGGTGGCCTAGGGCCTACGAGCAGTACTTC
CDR3aa: CASSLGGLAGWPRAYEQYF
v_gene: TRBV5-4
j_gene: TRBJ2-7
len: 19
d_gene: TRBD2

CDR3nt: TGTGCCATCAGTGTTGGACAGGGGGGCACCGGGGAGCTGTTTTTT
CDR3aa: CAISVGQGGTGELFF
v_gene: TRBV10-3
j_gene: TRBJ2-2
len: 15
d_gene: TRBD1

CDR3nt: TGCGCCAGCAGCTTAGACAGGGTTTACGAGCAGTACTTC
CDR3aa: CASSLDRVYEQYF
v_gene: TRBV5-1
j_gene: TRBJ2-7
len: 13
d_gene: TRBD1

CDR3nt: TGTGCCTGGAGGATCGGGCGGGAGGCGGATGAGCAGTTCTTC
CDR3aa: CAWRIGREADEQFF
v_gene: TRBV30
j_gene: TRBJ2-1
len: 14
d_gene: TRBD2

CDR3nt: TGTGCCAGCAGTTTATATAGCGGGGGCAGCTCCTACAATGAGCAGTTCTTC
CDR3aa: CASSLYSGGSSYNEQFF
v_gene: TRBV2
j_gene: TRBJ2-1
len: 17
d_gene: TRBD2

CDR3nt: TGTGCCAGCAGCTTGGATAGCTCCTACAATGAGCAGTTCTTC
CDR3aa: CASSLDSSYNEQFF
v_gene: TRBV5-4
j_gene: TRBJ2-1
len: 14
d_gene: .

CDR3nt: TGTGCCAGCAGCTTAGATCTGTACGAGCAGTACTTC
CDR3aa: CASSLDLYEQYF
v_gene: TRBV7-9
j_gene: TRBJ2-7
len: 12
d_gene: .

CDR3nt: TGTGCCAGCAGCTCGGACTTAATGAACACTGAAGCTTTCTTT
CDR3aa: CASSSDLMNTEAFF
v_gene: TRBV5-6
j_gene: TRBJ1-1
len: 14
d_gene: .

CDR3nt: TGTGCCAGCAGTCCCCGGACAGGGACCTACAATGAGCAGTTCTTC
CDR3aa: CASSPRTGTYNEQFF
v_gene: TRBV27
j_gene: TRBJ2-1
len: 15
d_gene: TRBD1

CDR3nt: TGTGCCAGCAGCCAAGGACAGGGGGCTAAGGGGGACACTGAAGCTTTCTTT
CDR3aa: CASSQGQGAKGDTEAFF
v_gene: TRBV4-2
j_gene: TRBJ1-1
len: 17
d_gene: TRBD1

CDR3nt: TGTGCCAAAAGACAGGACTCGAATGGCTACACCTTC
CDR3aa: CAKRQDSNGYTF
v_gene: TRBV21-1
j_gene: TRBJ1-2
len: 12
d_gene: .

CDR3nt: TGTGCCAGTAGGCCCGGGTCCTTTAATCAGCCCCAGCATTTT
CDR3aa: CASRPGSFNQPQHF
v_gene: TRBV19
j_gene: TRBJ1-5
len: 14
d_gene: .

CDR3nt: TGCAGCGTTGAGCACCGACTTGCAATTAGCACAGATACGCAGTATTTT
CDR3aa: CSVEHRLAISTDTQYF
v_gene: TRBV29-1
j_gene: TRBJ2-3
len: 16
d_gene: .

CDR3nt: TGCGCCAGCAGCTTGGCCGGACAGGGAAGCACAGATACGCAGTATTTT
CDR3aa: CASSLAGQGSTDTQYF
v_gene: TRBV5-1
j_gene: TRBJ2-3
len: 16
d_gene: TRBD1

CDR3nt: TGCGCCAGCAGCCAAGCAGGGACAGGGGTTGGTGAAAAACTGTTTTTT
CDR3aa: CASSQAGTGVGEKLFF
v_gene: TRBV4-1
j_gene: TRBJ1-4
len: 16
d_gene: TRBD1

CDR3nt: TGTGCCTACAGGGTGGGGGCCCTCGGAAACACCATATATTTT
CDR3aa: CAYRVGALGNTIYF
v_gene: TRBV2
j_gene: TRBJ1-3
len: 14
d_gene: .

CDR3nt: TGTGCCAGCAGTTTATCGGGCGGGAGGGCCCAATTCTACGAGCAGTACTTC
CDR3aa: CASSLSGGRAQFYEQYF
v_gene: TRBV27
j_gene: TRBJ2-7
len: 17
d_gene: TRBD2

CDR3nt: TGTGCCAGCAATACTGGTCGGGGGGGGGAGACTGAAGCTTTCTTT
CDR3aa: CASNTGRGGETEAFF
v_gene: TRBV27
j_gene: TRBJ1-1
len: 15
d_gene: .

CDR3nt: TGTGCCAGTAGTTCCCTTTCCCGTCTGAACACTGAAGCTTTCTTT
CDR3aa: CASSSLSRLNTEAFF
v_gene: TRBV19
j_gene: TRBJ1-1
len: 15
d_gene: .

CDR3nt: TGTGCCAGCAGCTTGGAAGCAGGCCGGGAGCTGTTTTTT
CDR3aa: CASSLEAGRELFF
v_gene: TRBV5-4
j_gene: TRBJ2-2
len: 13
d_gene: .

CDR3nt: TGTGCCAGCTCACCCCCCTATGGGGGCCCGGAGACCCAGTACTTC
CDR3aa: CASSPPYGGPETQYF
v_gene: TRBV18
j_gene: TRBJ2-5
len: 15
d_gene: .